This TCR beta chain was retrieved from a study of shared clonotypes between healthy human individuals. The CDR3 is 16 residues long. Germline V gene sequence: CDR1 GTSNPN, CDR2 SVGIG (reference sequence). J was trimmed by 0 bases and V by 2 bases; bases with no gene match: 9. Every subset had its genomic DNA shared out evenly among several immunoSEQ plates. Libraries were prepared by immunoSEQ multiplex PCR; TCRdb keeps only in-frame clonotypes and omits some of them. This sample has roughly 1.4 million clones, with just under 99% found just once. The receptor was derived from a man aged 25-40 years in good health. Sequenced: naive CD4+ T cells sorted from blood. As to subset: CD45RA+ positively selected. V and J are TRBV30 and TRBJ2-7; 8 bases match TRBD2. The DNA for the CDR3 is TGTGCCTGGAGTTGGGCGGGAGGCACCCTCTCCTACGAGCAGTACTTC. Protein sequence: CAWSWAGGTLSYEQYF.